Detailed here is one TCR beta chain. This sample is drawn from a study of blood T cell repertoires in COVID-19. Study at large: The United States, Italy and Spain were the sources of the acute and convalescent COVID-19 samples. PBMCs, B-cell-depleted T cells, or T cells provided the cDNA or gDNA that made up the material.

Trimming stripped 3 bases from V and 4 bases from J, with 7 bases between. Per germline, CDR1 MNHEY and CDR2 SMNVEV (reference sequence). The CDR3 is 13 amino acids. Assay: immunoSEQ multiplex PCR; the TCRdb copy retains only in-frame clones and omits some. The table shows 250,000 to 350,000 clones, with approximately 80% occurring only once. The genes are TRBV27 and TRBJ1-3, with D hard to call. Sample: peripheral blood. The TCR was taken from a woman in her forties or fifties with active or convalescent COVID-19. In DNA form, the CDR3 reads TGTGCCAGCAGTTTTTCGGGAGGAAACACCATATATTTT. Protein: CASSFSGGNTIYF.